This is a list of T cell receptor beta chains from one sample in a study of T cells in Graves' hyperthyroidism and ophthalmopathy. A single record per CDR3 protein comes from TCRdb applying MiXCR to the multiplex PCR reads. The data contain around 760,000 distinct CDR3 sequences, roughly a third of them singletons. The specimen was blood. The origin of the receptors is a woman in her thirties or forties with Graves' hyperthyroidism. CDR3s include the opening cysteine and the closing phenylalanine or tryptophan. Each record gives: clone size, D gene, J gene, V gene, CDR3 DNA, CDR3 protein. D genes are given only for firm matches. Rows may omit the clone size; those that give it use once, few, many or a size class.

- | - | TRBJ1-1 | TRBV19 | TGTGCCAGTATTCATTCTCCCCCCCCAGGGCGTTTGAACACTGAAGCTTTCTTT | CASIHSPPPGRLNTEAFF
few | TRBD2 | TRBJ2-7 | TRBV4-3 | TGCGCCAGCAGCCAAGACCCGACTAGCGGGAGCCCAACTTACGAGCAGTACTTC | CASSQDPTSGSPTYEQYF
- | TRBD1 | TRBJ1-2 | TRBV2 | TGTGCCAGCAGTTTCTACGGACAGGGGAATGGCTACACCTTC | CASSFYGQGNGYTF
many | - | TRBJ1-1 | TRBV29-1 | TGCAGCGTTCCTAGAGGGGATTTCACTGAAGCTTTCTTT | CSVPRGDFTEAFF
many | TRBD1 | TRBJ1-2 | TRBV12-3/TRBV12-4 | TGTGCCAGCACCTCAGACAGGGGGCATGGCTACACCTTC | CASTSDRGHGYTF
- | TRBD2 | TRBJ2-5 | TRBV20-1 | TGCAGTAAACTAGCGGGGGGAAAAGAGACCCAGTACTTC | CSKLAGGKETQYF
- | - | TRBJ1-4 | TRBV7-9 | TGTGCCAGCAGCTTAAGGGAGGGGATGGGTGAAAAACTGTTTTTT | CASSLREGMGEKLFF
few | - | TRBJ2-2 | TRBV7-3 | TGTGCCAGCAAAATAGACCCCACCGGGGAGCTGTTTTTT | CASKIDPTGELFF
few | - | TRBJ2-6 | TRBV28 | TGTGCCAGCAGCGGGTCTGCTGGGGCCAACGTCCTGACTTTC | CASSGSAGANVLTF
many | - | TRBJ1-2 | TRBV19 | TGTGCCAGTAGGCCGACAGTGCTGTATGGCTACACCTTC | CASRPTVLYGYTF
many | - | TRBJ1-2 | TRBV10-3 | TGCGCCATCAGTGTTTCAATCACCAGGAGCGATGGCTACACCTTC | CAISVSITRSDGYTF
many | - | TRBJ1-6 | TRBV7-2 | TGTGCCAGCAGCTTATCGCCGCGCGGGGGGCAATCACCCCTCCACTTT | CASSLSPRGGQSPLHF
many | - | TRBJ1-1 | TRBV20-1 | TGCAGTGCGTTAATGAACACTGAAGCTTTCTTT | CSALMNTEAFF
once | - | TRBJ2-2 | TRBV7-9 | TGTGCCAGCAGCTTGTCGGGGTATCTTACCGGGGAGCTGTTTTTT | CASSLSGYLTGELFF
many | - | TRBJ1-2 | TRBV29-1 | TGCAGCGTTTTCGATAACTATGGCTACACCTTC | CSVFDNYGYTF
- | - | TRBJ1-2 | TRBV5-8 | TGTGCCAGCAGTTTGTTGTCAGGGGAAGGCTACACCTTC | CASSLLSGEGYTF
few | TRBD1 | TRBJ1-1 | TRBV27 | TGTGCCAGCAGTGCGAGGACAGGTCTGTACACTGAAGCTTTCTTT | CASSARTGLYTEAFF
few | TRBD1 | TRBJ1-2 | TRBV5-5 | TGTGCCAGCAGCATACCGACAGGGTCCGGCTACACCTTC | CASSIPTGSGYTF
few | TRBD1 | TRBJ1-5 | TRBV20-1 | TGCAGTGTCCCGGGACAGAATGGCAATCAGCCCCAGCATTTT | CSVPGQNGNQPQHF
few | TRBD2 | TRBJ2-5 | TRBV2 | TGTGCCAGCAGCCCGGGGGGGGAAAAAGAGACCCAGTACTTC | CASSPGGEKETQYF
few | - | TRBJ1-2 | TRBV16 | TGTGCCAGCAGCCAGCCCCCGGGAGCCCTTGGACGTGGCTACACCTTC | CASSQPPGALGRGYTF
few | TRBD1 | TRBJ2-7 | TRBV27 | TGTGCCAGCAGTTCCGCGACAGGGCCTAGCTCCTACGAGCAGTACTTC | CASSSATGPSSYEQYF
few | TRBD1 | TRBJ1-4 | TRBV7-2 | TGTGCCAGCAGCTTAAATACAGGGGTGGGGGAAAAACTGTTTTTT | CASSLNTGVGEKLFF
- | - | TRBJ2-5 | TRBV2 | TGTGCCAGCACCGGAGGGACCGTGAGGGCAGAGACCCAGTACTTC | CASTGGTVRAETQYF
- | TRBD1 | TRBJ1-4 | TRBV7-2 | TGTGCCAGCAGCTTCCGACAGGGGTATAATGAAAAACTGTTTTTT | CASSFRQGYNEKLFF
- | - | TRBJ1-6 | TRBV11-2 | TGTGCCAGCAGCCCGACTAGCGGGACGGGAAATTCACCCCTCCACTTT | CASSPTSGTGNSPLHF
many | - | TRBJ1-5 | TRBV7-9 | TGTGCCAGCAGTCGGGACGCCCGGGAGCCCCAGCATTTT | CASSRDAREPQHF
- | - | TRBJ1-1 | TRBV25-1 | TGTGCCAGCAGTTACTCCCTCGGACCGAACACTGAAGCTTTCTTT | CASSYSLGPNTEAFF
many | - | TRBJ1-5 | TRBV19 | TGTGCCAGTAGTATAGGGGACGGGAGGGAGCAGCCCCAGCATTTT | CASSIGDGREQPQHF
once | TRBD1 | TRBJ1-5 | TRBV4-3 | TGCGCCAGCAGCCACGGGACAGCGGGAAATCAGCCCCAGCATTTT | CASSHGTAGNQPQHF
- | TRBD2 | TRBJ2-2 | TRBV28 | TGTGCCACCGTAACTGGCGGGAGGGTAAACACCGGGGAGCTGTTTTTT | CATVTGGRVNTGELFF
once | - | TRBJ1-2 | TRBV19 | TGTGCCAGTAGTATAGATCGTGGAGGGGCGGGCGGCTACACCTTC | CASSIDRGGAGGYTF
few | - | TRBJ1-5 | TRBV4-1 | TGCGCCAGCAGCCAATTTGGGGATAGCAATCAGCCCCAGCATTTT | CASSQFGDSNQPQHF
few | TRBD2 | TRBJ2-7 | TRBV4-3 | TGCGCCAGCAGCCAAGTGGCGAGCGGGACCTACGAGCAGTACTTC | CASSQVASGTYEQYF
- | - | TRBJ2-6 | TRBV15 | TGTGCCACCAGCAGTAAGGGACTCTATGGGGCCAACGTCCTGACTTTC | CATSSKGLYGANVLTF
many | - | TRBJ1-1 | TRBV19 | TGTGCCAGTAGTACAATCCCGGACTTGAACACTGAAGCTTTCTTT | CASSTIPDLNTEAFF
many | - | TRBJ1-1 | TRBV25-1 | TGTGCCAGCAGTCTCACATGGCAGACTGAAGCTTTCTTT | CASSLTWQTEAFF
few | TRBD2 | TRBJ2-7 | TRBV7-2 | TGTGCCAGCAGCGCCTCTAGCGGCTACGAGCAGTACTTC | CASSASSGYEQYF
- | - | TRBJ1-1 | TRBV20-1 | TGCAGTGCTAACGGGGGCCTAAAGGGGTACACTGAAGCTTTCTTT | CSANGGLKGYTEAFF
many | - | TRBJ2-7 | TRBV19 | TGTGCCAGTAGTGACGAACTAGTCTACGAGCAGTACTTC | CASSDELVYEQYF
many | - | TRBJ1-1 | TRBV29-1 | TGCAGCGTTGATATCGACTCCATTGCGGTCTCTGAAGCTTTCTTT | CSVDIDSIAVSEAFF
few | - | TRBJ2-1 | TRBV7-2 | TGTGCCAGCAGCTTAGAACAGGGCGGTGAGCAGTTCTTC | CASSLEQGGEQFF
many | - | TRBJ2-7 | TRBV10-1 | TGCGCCAGCAGTGAGTGGCGAGCGGGCTACGAGCAGTACTTC | CASSEWRAGYEQYF
many | TRBD1 | TRBJ2-7 | TRBV7-9 | TGTGCCAGCAGCCCCCCGGGACAGGCCTTTGGGCAGTACTTC | CASSPPGQAFGQYF
- | - | TRBJ2-7 | TRBV6-2/TRBV6-3 | TGTGCCAGCAGTTTATTCAAGGATGCCGAGCAGTACTTC | CASSLFKDAEQYF
many | TRBD1 | TRBJ2-7 | TRBV29-1 | TGCAGCGCCAGGACAGGTACCTCCTACGAGCAGTACTTC | CSARTGTSYEQYF
many | TRBD1 | TRBJ1-4 | TRBV29-1 | TGCAGCGTTCAGGGGGCGCCTAATGAAAAACTGTTTTTT | CSVQGAPNEKLFF
many | - | TRBJ2-6 | TRBV9 | TGTGCCAGCAGCGTCAGGAATTCTGGGGCCAACGTCCTGACTTTC | CASSVRNSGANVLTF
- | - | TRBJ1-1 | TRBV7-3 | TGTGCCAGCAGCCTTACCGGGACCCACACTGAAGCTTTCTTT | CASSLTGTHTEAFF
few | TRBD1 | TRBJ1-2 | TRBV4-3 | TGCGCCAGCAGCCAGGGACAGAATCCGAACTATGGCTACACCTTC | CASSQGQNPNYGYTF
few | - | TRBJ2-7 | TRBV7-2 | TGTGCCAGCAGTTTATCCACCCTAGTTGAGAACGAGCAGTACTTC | CASSLSTLVENEQYF
many | - | TRBJ2-5 | TRBV19 | TGTGCCAGTAGTATCGCCCTGCGGCCCAAACAAGAGACCCAGTACTTC | CASSIALRPKQETQYF
- | TRBD1 | TRBJ2-6 | TRBV7-2 | TGTGCCAGCAGCTTGGGGGGACAGGGCTCTGAGGCCAACGTCCTGACTTTC | CASSLGGQGSEANVLTF
many | TRBD1 | TRBJ1-4 | TRBV7-2 | TGTGCCAGCAGCTTAGGGGACAGGGTCGAACTGTTTTTT | CASSLGDRVELFF
- | - | TRBJ1-5 | TRBV7-9 | TGTGCCTGGAGTATGGGGGGCCGGGATCAGCCCCAGCATTTT | CAWSMGGRDQPQHF
- | - | TRBJ1-5 | TRBV29-1 | TGCAGCTATCATGGGACGACGGGTGGCAATCAGCCCCAGCATTTT | CSYHGTTGGNQPQHF
- | TRBD1 | TRBJ1-1 | TRBV20-1 | TGCAGTGCTACGCCCGGGACAGGGGGGAACACTGAAGCTTTCTTT | CSATPGTGGNTEAFF
many | - | TRBJ2-2 | TRBV5-1 | TGCGCCAGCAGCTTGGTGGAGGAAACCGGGGAGCTGTTTTTT | CASSLVEETGELFF
- | - | TRBJ1-2 | TRBV29-1 | TGCAGCGTTGACGACGGGGGGGTCTATGGCTACACCTTC | CSVDDGGVYGYTF